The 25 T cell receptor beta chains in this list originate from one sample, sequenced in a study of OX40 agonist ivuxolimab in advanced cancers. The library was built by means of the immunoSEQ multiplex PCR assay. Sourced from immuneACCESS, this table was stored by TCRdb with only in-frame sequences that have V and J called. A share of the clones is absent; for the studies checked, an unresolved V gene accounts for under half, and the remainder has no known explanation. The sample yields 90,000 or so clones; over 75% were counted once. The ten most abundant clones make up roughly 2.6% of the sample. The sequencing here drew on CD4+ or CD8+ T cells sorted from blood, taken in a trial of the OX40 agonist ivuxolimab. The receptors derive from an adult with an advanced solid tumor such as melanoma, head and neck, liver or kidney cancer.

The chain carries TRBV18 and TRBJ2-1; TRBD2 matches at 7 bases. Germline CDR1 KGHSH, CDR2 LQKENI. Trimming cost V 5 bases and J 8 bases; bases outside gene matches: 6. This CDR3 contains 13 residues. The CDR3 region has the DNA TGTGCCAGCTCAGGGAGGGGCCCCGATGAGCAGTTCTTC. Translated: CASSGRGPDEQFF.

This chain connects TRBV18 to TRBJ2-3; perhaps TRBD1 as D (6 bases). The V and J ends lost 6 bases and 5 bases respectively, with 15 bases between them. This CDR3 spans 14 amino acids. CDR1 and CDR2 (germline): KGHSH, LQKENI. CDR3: CASSPQTGKDTQYF. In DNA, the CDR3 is TGTGCCAGCTCGCCTCAAACAGGGAAAGATACGCAGTATTTT. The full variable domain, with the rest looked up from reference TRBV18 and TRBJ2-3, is NAGVMQNPRHLVRRRGQEARLRCSPMKGHSHVYWYRQLPEEGLKFMVYLQKENIIDESGMPKERFSAEFPKEGPSILRIQQVVRGDSAAYFCASSPQTGKDTQYFGPGTRLTVL.

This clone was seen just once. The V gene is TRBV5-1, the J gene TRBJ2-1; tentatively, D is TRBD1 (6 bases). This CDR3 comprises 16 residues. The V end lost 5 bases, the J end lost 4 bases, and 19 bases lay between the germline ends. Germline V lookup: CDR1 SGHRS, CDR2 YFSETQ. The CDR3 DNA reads TGCGCCAGCAGTCCCCCCAGACAGGCGTTATACAATGAGCAGTTCTTC. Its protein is CASSPPRQALYNEQFF.

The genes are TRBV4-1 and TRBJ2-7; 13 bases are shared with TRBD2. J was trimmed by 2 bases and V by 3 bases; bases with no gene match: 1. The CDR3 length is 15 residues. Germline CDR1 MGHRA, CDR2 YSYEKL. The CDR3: CASSQGTSGAYEQYF. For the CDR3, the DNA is TGCGCCAGCAGCCAGGGGACTAGCGGGGCCTACGAGCAGTACTTC.

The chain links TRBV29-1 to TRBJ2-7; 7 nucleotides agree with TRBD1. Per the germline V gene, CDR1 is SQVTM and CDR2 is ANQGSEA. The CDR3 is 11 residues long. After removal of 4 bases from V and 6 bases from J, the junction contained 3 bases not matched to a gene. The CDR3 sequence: CSVGTGPEQYF. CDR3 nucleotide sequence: TGCAGCGTTGGGACAGGACCCGAGCAGTACTTC.

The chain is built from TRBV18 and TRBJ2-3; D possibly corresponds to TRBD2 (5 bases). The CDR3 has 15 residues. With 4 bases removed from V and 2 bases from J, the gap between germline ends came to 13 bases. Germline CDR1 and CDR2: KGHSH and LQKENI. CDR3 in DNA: TGTGCCAGCTCACTCACGCGGGCTCTCACAGATACGCAGTATTTT. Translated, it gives CASSLTRALTDTQYF.

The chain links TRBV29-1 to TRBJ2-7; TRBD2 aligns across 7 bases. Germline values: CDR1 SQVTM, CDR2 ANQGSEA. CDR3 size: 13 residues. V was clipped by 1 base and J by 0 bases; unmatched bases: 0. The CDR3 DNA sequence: TGCAGCGTTGAAGCGGGAGGCTCCTACGAGCAGTACTTC. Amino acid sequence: CSVEAGGSYEQYF.

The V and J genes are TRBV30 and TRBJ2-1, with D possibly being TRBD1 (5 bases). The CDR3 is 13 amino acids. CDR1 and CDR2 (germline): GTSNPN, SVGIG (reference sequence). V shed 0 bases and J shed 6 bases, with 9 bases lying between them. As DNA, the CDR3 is TGTGCCTGGAGTGTACTTGGGGCCAATGAGCAGTTCTTC. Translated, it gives CAWSVLGANEQFF.

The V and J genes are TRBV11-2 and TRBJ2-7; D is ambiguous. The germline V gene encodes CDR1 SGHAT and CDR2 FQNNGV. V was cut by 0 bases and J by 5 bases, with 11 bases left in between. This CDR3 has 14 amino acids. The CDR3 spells CASSLEVGNHEQYF. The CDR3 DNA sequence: TGTGCCAGCAGCTTAGAGGTAGGGAACCACGAGCAGTACTTC. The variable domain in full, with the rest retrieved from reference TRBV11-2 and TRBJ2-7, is EAGVAQSPRYKIIEKRQSVAFWCNPISGHATLYWYQQILGQGPKLLIQFQNNGVVDDSQLPKDRFSAERLKGVDSTLKIQPAKLEDSAVYLCASSLEVGNHEQYFGPGTRLTVT.

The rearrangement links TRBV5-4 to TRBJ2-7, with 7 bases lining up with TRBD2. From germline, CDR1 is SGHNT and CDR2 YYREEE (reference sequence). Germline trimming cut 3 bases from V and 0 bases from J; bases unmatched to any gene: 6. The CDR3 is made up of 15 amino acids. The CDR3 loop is CASSWGRGSSYEQYF. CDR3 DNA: TGTGCCAGCAGCTGGGGGAGGGGCAGCTCCTACGAGCAGTACTTC. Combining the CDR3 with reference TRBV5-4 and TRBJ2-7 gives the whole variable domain ETGVTQSPTHLIKTRGQQVTLRCSSQSGHNTVSWYQQALGQGPQFIFQYYREEENGRGNFPPRFSGLQFPNYSSELNVNALELDDSALYLCASSWGRGSSYEQYFGPGTRLTVT.

The CDR3 protein is CASSEGGISNQPQHF. CDR3 nucleotide sequence: TGTGCCAGCAGTGAAGGGGGGATAAGCAATCAGCCCCAGCATTTT. V usage is TRBV6-1 and J usage is TRBJ1-5, with D perhaps TRBD1 (5 bases). The germline gives CDR1 MNHNS, CDR2 SASEGT. V lost 1 base and J lost 1, with 8 bases in between. The CDR3 loop spans 15 amino acids.

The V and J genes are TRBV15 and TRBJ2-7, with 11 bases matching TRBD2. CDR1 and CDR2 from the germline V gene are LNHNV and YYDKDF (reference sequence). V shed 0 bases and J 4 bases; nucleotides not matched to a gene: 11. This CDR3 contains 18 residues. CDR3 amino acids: CATSRDRASGRQGYEQYF. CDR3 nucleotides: TGTGCCACCAGCAGAGATCGGGCTAGCGGGAGGCAGGGATACGAGCAGTACTTC.

CDR3 bases: TGTGCCAGCGGGAGTCTACGGAACAATCAGCCCCAGCATTTT. As protein: CASGSLRNNQPQHF. The genes are TRBV6-1 and TRBJ1-5; D is unclear. Germline CDR1 reads MNHNS; CDR2 reads SASEGT. The CDR3 runs to 14 residues. The V and J ends lost 8 bases and 3 bases respectively, with 14 bases between them.

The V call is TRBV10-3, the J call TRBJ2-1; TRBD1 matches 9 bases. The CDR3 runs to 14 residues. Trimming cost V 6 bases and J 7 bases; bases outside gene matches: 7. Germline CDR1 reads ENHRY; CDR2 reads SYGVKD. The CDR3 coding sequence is TGTGCCATCAGCCCGGGACAGGGACGGAATGAGCAGTTCTTC. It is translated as CAISPGQGRNEQFF.

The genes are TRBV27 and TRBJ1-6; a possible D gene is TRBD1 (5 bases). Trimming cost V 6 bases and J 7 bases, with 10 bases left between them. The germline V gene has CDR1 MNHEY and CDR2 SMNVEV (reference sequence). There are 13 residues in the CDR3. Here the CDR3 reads CASRRWGNSPLHF. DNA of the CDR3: TGTGCCAGCAGAAGATGGGGCAATTCACCCCTCCACTTT.

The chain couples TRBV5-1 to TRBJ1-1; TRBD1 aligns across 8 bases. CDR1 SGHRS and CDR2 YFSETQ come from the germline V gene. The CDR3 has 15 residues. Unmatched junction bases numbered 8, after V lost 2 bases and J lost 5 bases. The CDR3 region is CASSFRDRSNTEAFF. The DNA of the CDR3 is TGCGCCAGCAGCTTCAGGGACAGGTCGAATACTGAAGCTTTCTTT.

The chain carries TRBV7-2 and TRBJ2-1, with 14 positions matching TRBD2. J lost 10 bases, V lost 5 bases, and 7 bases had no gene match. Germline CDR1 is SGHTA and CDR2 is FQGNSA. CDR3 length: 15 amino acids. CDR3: CASSTGLAGAREQFF. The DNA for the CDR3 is TGTGCCAGCAGCACGGGACTAGCGGGAGCCCGGGAGCAGTTCTTC.

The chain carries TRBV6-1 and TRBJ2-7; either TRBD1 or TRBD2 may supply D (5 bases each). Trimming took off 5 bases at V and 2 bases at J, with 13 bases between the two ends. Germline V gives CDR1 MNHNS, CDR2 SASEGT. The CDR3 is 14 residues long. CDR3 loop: CASSSRDRTYEQYF. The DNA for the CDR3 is TGTGCCAGCAGTAGCCGGGACCGGACCTACGAGCAGTACTTC.

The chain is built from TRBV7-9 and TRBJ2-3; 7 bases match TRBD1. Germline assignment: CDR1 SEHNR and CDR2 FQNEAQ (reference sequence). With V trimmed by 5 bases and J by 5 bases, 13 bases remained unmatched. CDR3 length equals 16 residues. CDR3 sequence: CASSPRPDRVIDTQYF. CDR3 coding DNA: TGTGCCAGCAGCCCACGGCCAGACAGGGTTATAGATACGCAGTATTTT.

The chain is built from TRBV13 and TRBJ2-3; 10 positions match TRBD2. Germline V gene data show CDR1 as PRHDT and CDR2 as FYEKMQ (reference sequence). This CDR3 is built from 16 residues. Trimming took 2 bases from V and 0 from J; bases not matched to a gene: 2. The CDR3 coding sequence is TGTGCCAGCAGCTTATGGACTAGCGGTAGCACAGATACGCAGTATTTT. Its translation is CASSLWTSGSTDTQYF.

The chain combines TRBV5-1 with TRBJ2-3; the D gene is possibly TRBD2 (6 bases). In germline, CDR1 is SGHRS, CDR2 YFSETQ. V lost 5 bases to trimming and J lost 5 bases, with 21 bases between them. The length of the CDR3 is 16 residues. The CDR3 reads CASSKSMTRPQDTQYF. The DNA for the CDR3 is TGCGCCAGCAGTAAGAGCATGACTAGGCCTCAAGATACGCAGTATTTT.

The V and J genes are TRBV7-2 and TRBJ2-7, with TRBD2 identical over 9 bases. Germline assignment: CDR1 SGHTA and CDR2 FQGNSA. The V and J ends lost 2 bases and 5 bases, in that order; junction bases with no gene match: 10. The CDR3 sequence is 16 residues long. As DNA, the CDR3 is TGTGCCAGCAGCTTATCCCCCTTAGCGGGAGTAAACGAGCAGTACTTC. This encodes CASSLSPLAGVNEQYF.

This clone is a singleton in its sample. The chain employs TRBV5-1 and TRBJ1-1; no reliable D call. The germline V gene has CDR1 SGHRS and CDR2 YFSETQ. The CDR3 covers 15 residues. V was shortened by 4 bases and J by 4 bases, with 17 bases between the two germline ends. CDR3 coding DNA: TGCGCCAGCAGCCCAGGTGCCAGCCCCGGCACTGAAGCTTTCTTT. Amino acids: CASSPGASPGTEAFF.

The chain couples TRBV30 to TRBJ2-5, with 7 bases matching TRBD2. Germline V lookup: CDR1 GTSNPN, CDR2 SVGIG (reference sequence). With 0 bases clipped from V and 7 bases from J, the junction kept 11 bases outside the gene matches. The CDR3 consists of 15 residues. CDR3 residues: CAWSVGTRLAATQYF. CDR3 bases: TGTGCCTGGAGTGTAGGTACGCGACTAGCAGCGACCCAGTACTTC.

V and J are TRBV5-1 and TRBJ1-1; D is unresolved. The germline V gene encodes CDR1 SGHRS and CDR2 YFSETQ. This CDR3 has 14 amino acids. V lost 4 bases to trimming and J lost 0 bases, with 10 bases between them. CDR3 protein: CASSVGSLNTEAFF. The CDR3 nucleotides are TGCGCCAGCAGCGTGGGAAGTTTGAACACTGAAGCTTTCTTT.